These T cell receptor beta chains were read from a single sample in a study of OX40 agonist ivuxolimab in advanced cancers. Sequenced by immunoSEQ multiplex PCR; TCRdb stores in-frame clones only, minus some. The sample contains about 76,000 clones, more than 75% of which appear only once. The sequences come from CD4+ or CD8+ T cells sorted from blood, collected in a trial of the OX40 agonist ivuxolimab. The receptors were sampled from an adult with an advanced solid tumor such as melanoma, head and neck, liver or kidney cancer. The CDR3 runs from the conserved cysteine through the conserved F or W. The D gene is left open where the match is weak. A row's size may be missing; if present it is once, few, many or a size class.

>TRBJ2-2|TRBV5-6|.|14|.
CASSLIAVAGELFF
TGTGCCAGCAGCCTTATAGCGGTCGCCGGGGAGCTGTTTTTT
>TRBJ2-5|TRBV6-6|.|14|.
CASSYSYGKETQYF
TGTGCCAGCAGTTACTCGTACGGGAAAGAGACCCAGTACTTC
>TRBJ2-3|TRBV5-1|.|16|TRBD2
CASSTGLSGGTDTQYF
TGCGCCAGCAGCACGGGCCTATCCGGGGGGACAGATACGCAGTATTTT
>TRBJ1-5|TRBV12-5|.|14|TRBD1
CASGTGQGHQPQHF
TGTGCTAGTGGGACCGGACAGGGGCATCAGCCCCAGCATTTT
>TRBJ1-2|TRBV6-4|.|14|TRBD1
CASSQDRGIWGYTF
TGTGCCAGCAGCCAGGACAGGGGGATTTGGGGCTACACCTTC
>TRBJ1-1|TRBV5-6|.|13|.
CASTRGGATEAFF
TGTGCCAGCACCAGGGGTGGGGCCACTGAAGCTTTCTTT
>TRBJ2-3|TRBV7-3|.|15|TRBD1
CASSLTGQGADTQYF
TGTGCCAGCAGCTTAACGGGACAGGGAGCGGATACGCAGTATTTT
>TRBJ2-1|TRBV6-1|.|15|TRBD1
CASRGTGQGRNEQFF
TGTGCCAGCAGAGGGACAGGACAGGGCCGCAATGAGCAGTTCTTC
>TRBJ2-3|TRBV11-1|.|17|TRBD2
CASSSRLASSSTDTQYF
TGTGCCAGCAGCTCCCGACTAGCGTCTTCTAGCACAGATACGCAGTATTTT
>TRBJ2-3|TRBV6-5|.|15|.
CASSAHRTITDTQYF
TGTGCCAGCAGTGCGCACAGAACGATCACAGATACGCAGTATTTT
>TRBJ1-2|TRBV7-2|.|15|.
CASSLVSSPLGGYTF
TGTGCCAGCAGCTTAGTTAGCAGCCCCCTTGGGGGCTACACCTTC
>TRBJ1-1|TRBV5-6|.|13|TRBD1
CASSLQGKSEAFF
TGTGCCAGCAGCTTACAGGGGAAGTCTGAAGCTTTCTTT
>TRBJ1-1|TRBV28|.|11|TRBD1
CASTGTAEAFF
TGTGCCAGCACCGGGACAGCTGAAGCTTTCTTT
>TRBJ2-6|TRBV6-6|.|16|TRBD1
CASSQGALTGANVLTF
TGTGCCAGCAGTCAGGGGGCGCTCACCGGGGCCAACGTCCTGACTTTC
>TRBJ1-3|TRBV5-1|few|16|.
CASSTRVYSSGNTIYF
TGCGCCAGCAGCACCAGGGTGTACTCCTCTGGAAACACCATATATTTT
>TRBJ1-3|TRBV4-2|few|16|.
CASSLQIQGSGNTIYF
TGTGCCAGCAGCTTACAGATCCAGGGGTCTGGAAACACCATATATTTT
>TRBJ1-6|TRBV5-1|.|12|.
CASSEQYSPLHF
TGTGCCAGCAGCGAACAGTACTCACCCCTCCACTTT
>TRBJ2-3|TRBV7-9|.|18|TRBD2
CASSPRGGLAGVTDTQYF
TGTGCCAGCAGCCCAAGGGGAGGTCTAGCGGGGGTTACAGATACGCAGTATTTT
>TRBJ1-5|TRBV7-2|.|15|.
CASSLSGEGNQPQHF
TGTGCCAGCAGCTTATCAGGAGAGGGCAATCAGCCCCAGCATTTT
>TRBJ1-5|TRBV7-2|once|16|.
CASAYGGTYVDQPQHF
TGTGCCAGCGCTTACGGGGGCACATACGTGGATCAGCCCCAGCATTTT
>TRBJ2-3|TRBV5-1|.|18|TRBD1
CASSLNPPGQGVTDTQYF
TGCGCCAGCAGCTTGAACCCCCCCGGACAGGGAGTAACAGATACGCAGTATTTT
>TRBJ1-6|TRBV7-2|.|16|TRBD1
CASSPREQGDFSPLHF
TGTGCCAGCAGCCCACGGGAACAGGGGGACTTTTCACCCCTCCACTTT
>TRBJ2-5|TRBV7-9|.|13|.
CASSRRTIETQYF
TGTGCCAGCAGCCGACGGACGATAGAGACCCAGTACTTC
>TRBJ1-2|TRBV7-2|.|12|.
CASSPGYYGYTF
TGTGCCAGCAGCCCAGGGTACTATGGCTACACCTTC
>TRBJ2-1|TRBV7-2|.|14|TRBD2
CASSLRRGGNEQFF
TGTGCCAGCAGCTTAAGGCGGGGGGGCAATGAGCAGTTCTTC
>TRBJ2-1|TRBV5-1|.|14|TRBD1
CASSPDGQGNEQFF
TGCGCCAGCAGCCCGGACGGACAGGGCAATGAGCAGTTCTTC
>TRBJ2-3|TRBV7-9|.|15|.
CASSLGGYSTDTQYF
TGTGCCAGCAGCTTAGGGGGTTATTCCACAGATACGCAGTATTTT
>TRBJ1-6|TRBV27|.|17|.
CASSLSWFRMNNSPLHF
TGTGCCAGCAGTTTATCGTGGTTTCGGATGAATAATTCACCCCTCCACTTT